The 16 T cell receptor beta chains below were found in one sample sequenced in a study of cytomegalovirus exposure and HLA in healthy donors. The study ran its PCR with 60 Vbeta and 13 Jbeta primers. Sequencing used immunoSEQ multiplex PCR; TCRdb keeps in-frame clones, though not all of them. Altogether some 190,000 clones are present, about nine tenths being singletons, with the ten largest covering around 0.98%. The source material was PBMCs. Every receptor here comes from a boy aged 2 to 10 in good health and CMV-seronegative.

This clone was picked up one time. V and J are TRBV6-5 and TRBJ2-3, with a possible D match to TRBD2 (5 bases). Per the germline V gene, CDR1 is MNHEY and CDR2 is SVGAGI. This CDR3 has 13 amino acids. Deletions cut 5 bases from V and 4 bases from J, with 10 bases between. The DNA of the CDR3 is TGTGCCAGCAGTCACCGGGGTGCAGATACGCAGTATTTT. It specifies CASSHRGADTQYF.

The rearrangement links TRBV6-1 to TRBJ1-3; the match to TRBD1 covers 10 bases. The trim removed 7 bases at V and 2 bases at J, leaving 2 bases unmatched. Germline CDR1 reads MNHNS; CDR2 reads SASEGT. The CDR3 is 14 amino acids. This CDR3 reads CASIGTGAGNTIYF. In DNA, the CDR3 is TGTGCCAGCATCGGGACAGGGGCTGGAAACACCATATATTTT.

CDR3 nucleotide sequence: TGTGCCAGCAGTCAAATCAGGGCGGATGGCTACACCTTC. This translates into CASSQIRADGYTF. The gene calls are TRBV13 and TRBJ1-2; the D gene is possibly TRBD1 (5 bases). The CDR3 extends over 13 amino acids. Germline values: CDR1 PRHDT, CDR2 FYEKMQ (reference sequence). V lost 6 bases to trimming and J lost 6 bases, with 14 bases between them.

This clone was seen only a few times. The rearrangement links TRBV2 to TRBJ1-2, with 9 bases that match TRBD1. Germline V lookup: CDR1 SNHLY, CDR2 FYNNEI. V lost 10 bases to trimming and J lost 2 bases; unmatched junction nucleotides: 5. The CDR3 totals 13 residues. DNA for the CDR3: TGTGCCAACGGACAGGGGCTGAACTATGGCTACACCTTC. It codes for CANGQGLNYGYTF.

The chain recombines TRBV11-1 with TRBJ1-3, with a possible D match to TRBD1 (6 bases). CDR3 length: 15 residues. V shed 3 bases and J shed 0 bases, with 9 bases lying between them. Germline values: CDR1 SGHAT, CDR2 FQDESV (reference sequence). The CDR3, as DNA: TGTGCCAGCAGCTTCGGACAGACCTCTGGAAACACCATATATTTT. Residues: CASSFGQTSGNTIYF.

The chain combines TRBV4-2 with TRBJ2-1; 12 bases are a match to TRBD2. The trim removed 3 bases at V and 10 bases at J, leaving 13 bases unmatched. The germline V gene has CDR1 LGHNA and CDR2 YNFKEQ. CDR3 size: 17 residues. CDR3: CASSQLSPSGGAREQFF. CDR3 nucleotide sequence: TGTGCCAGCAGCCAGTTATCCCCTAGCGGGGGGGCCAGGGAGCAGTTCTTC.

This clone came up a few times. The chain combines TRBV6-1 with TRBJ1-5; D is possibly TRBD1 (6 bases). V shed 6 bases and J shed 7 bases, with 16 bases lying between them. This CDR3 comprises 14 residues. Germline CDR1 MNHNS, CDR2 SASEGT. Written as DNA, the CDR3 is TGTGCCAGCAGCTACACAGGGTCGGGGCAGCCCCAGCATTTT. It codes for CASSYTGSGQPQHF.

The V gene is TRBV2, the J gene TRBJ2-5; D ambiguous. The CDR3 totals 11 residues. Germline V CDR1 and CDR2: SNHLY, FYNNEI. V lost 4 bases and J lost 4, with 4 bases in between. CDR3 amino acids: CASSAVETQYF. The CDR3 DNA is TGTGCCAGCAGTGCGGTAGAGACCCAGTACTTC.

V and J are TRBV7-2 and TRBJ2-5; 7 bases are shared with TRBD1. After removal of 5 bases from V and 3 bases from J, the junction contained 6 bases not matched to a gene. The CDR3 covers 14 residues. From germline, CDR1 is SGHTA and CDR2 FQGNSA. CDR3 bases: TGTGCCAGCAGCCAAGACAGGGCCAAAGAGACCCAGTACTTC. Translation gives CASSQDRAKETQYF.

J is TRBJ2-1 and V is TRBV19, with a possible D match to TRBD2 (7 bases). Trimming removed 5 bases at V and 2 bases at J, with 16 bases between. Looked up from germline, CDR1 is LNHDA and CDR2 is SQIVND (reference sequence). CDR3 length equals 16 residues. For the CDR3, the DNA is TGTGCCAGTAGTCGAGTGGGGGGGGCTGCCTACAATGAGCAGTTCTTC. It yields the protein CASSRVGGAAYNEQFF.

The chain has TRBV27 and TRBJ1-2; 7 bases fit TRBD1. This CDR3 is built from 11 residues. J gave up 8 bases and V 6 bases, and 3 bases lay outside the gene matches. Germline CDR1 is MNHEY and CDR2 is SMNVEV (reference sequence). The CDR3 coding sequence is TGTGCCAGCAGGGACAGGTGGGGCTACACCTTC. This gives the protein CASRDRWGYTF.

This clone appeared a few times. V usage is TRBV2 and J usage is TRBJ1-1; D remains unclear. This CDR3 spans 15 amino acids. Germline V gene sequence: CDR1 SNHLY, CDR2 FYNNEI. Trimming shortened V by 2 bases and J by 2 bases, and 12 bases separated the two germline ends. The CDR3 loop reads CASSESGIPNTEAFF. The CDR3 region has the DNA TGTGCCAGCAGTGAAAGCGGGATCCCCAACACTGAAGCTTTCTTT.

This clone came up a few times. The rearrangement uses TRBV7-9 and TRBJ1-6; perhaps TRBD1 as D (6 bases). Trimming stripped 4 bases from V and 4 bases from J, with 11 bases between. The CDR3 extends over 15 amino acids. The germline V gene has CDR1 SEHNR and CDR2 FQNEAQ (reference sequence). The CDR3 loop is CASSSTGSYNSPLHF. The CDR3 bases are TGTGCCAGCAGCTCGACAGGATCTTATAATTCACCCCTCCACTTT.

The gene calls are TRBV28 and TRBJ1-4; weak D call: TRBD1 (5 bases). V lost 3 bases and J 7 bases, leaving 12 bases between the germline ends. There are 14 residues in the CDR3. From germline, CDR1 is MDHEN and CDR2 SYDVKM. The CDR3 DNA is TGTGCCAGCAGTTTGGCAGGGATAGGTGAAAAACTGTTTTTT. Amino acids: CASSLAGIGEKLFF.

This clone was seen a handful of times. This rearrangement joins TRBV7-3 to TRBJ2-7; 13 bases agree with TRBD2. With 4 bases clipped from V and 6 bases from J, the junction kept 3 bases outside the gene matches. Germline V lookup: CDR1 SGHTA, CDR2 FQGTGA. This CDR3 has 14 amino acids. DNA of the CDR3: TGTGCCAGCAGCTATGGACTAGCGGGAGCCGAGCAGTACTTC. As protein: CASSYGLAGAEQYF. Based on the CDR3 plus reference TRBV7-3 and TRBJ2-7, the full variable domain is GAGVSQTPSNKVTEKGKYVELRCDPISGHTALYWYRQSLGQGPEFLIYFQGTGAADDSGLPNDRFFAVRPEGSVSTLKIQRTERGDSAVYLCASSYGLAGAEQYFGPGTRLTVT.

The gene calls are TRBV10-1 and TRBJ1-2, with a weak D call TRBD1 (5 bases). Germline V gene lookup returns CDR1 WNHNN and CDR2 SYGVQD (reference sequence). Deletions cut 6 bases from V and 4 bases from J, with 12 bases between. The CDR3 spans 13 residues. The CDR3 sequence is CASSRAATYGYTF. Written as DNA, the CDR3 is TGCGCCAGCAGCAGGGCCGCTACCTATGGCTACACCTTC.